The 8 T cell receptor beta chains reported below all come from one sample, sequenced in a study of blood T cell repertoires in COVID-19. Profiling relied on immunoSEQ multiplex PCR, and the TCRdb table lists in-frame clones only, not all of them. Here the sample spans about 160,000 clones, approximately 90% being singletons. The sequencing sample was made of peripheral blood. Receptor source: a man aged 25 to 40 with COVID-19, enrolled during active disease.

This clone appeared once. CDR3 nucleotide sequence: TGTGCCACCAGCAGAGTTATGGGACAGGGAACTTTCTTT. This encodes CATSRVMGQGTFF. The chain combines TRBV15 with TRBJ1-1, with 9 bases aligning to TRBD1. Trimming took 1 base from V and 12 from J; bases not matched to a gene: 6. The CDR3 is 13 amino acids. CDR1 and CDR2 from the germline V gene are LNHNV and YYDKDF (reference sequence).

This clone appeared a few times. V gene TRBV5-3 combines with J gene TRBJ2-3; D possibly corresponds to TRBD1 (6 bases). TRBV5-3 is an ORF; its function is uncertain. The CDR3 is made up of 16 amino acids. V dropped 4 bases and J dropped 0 bases, with 15 bases sitting between them. The CDR3 region is CARSPTGTLSTDTQYF. CDR3 bases: TGTGCCAGAAGCCCCACCGGGACACTGAGCACAGATACGCAGTATTTT.

This rearrangement joins TRBV5-1 to TRBJ2-7, with 8 bases matching TRBD1. The CDR3 is 14 amino acids. The V and J ends lost 2 bases and 1 base, in that order; junction bases with no gene match: 2. Germline V gives CDR1 SGHRS, CDR2 YFSETQ. In DNA form, the CDR3 reads TGCGCCAGCAGCTTCCAGGGGGCATCCTACGAGCAGTACTTC. Encoded protein: CASSFQGASYEQYF.

This sequence joins TRBV4-1 and TRBJ2-1, with TRBD2 identical over 9 bases. The length of the CDR3 is 17 residues. Trimming at V came to 0 bases and at J to 6 bases, leaving 9 bases not matched to a gene. The germline CDR1 and CDR2 sequences are MGHRA and YSYEKL. CDR3 in amino acids: CASSQDHLAGEANEQFF. CDR3 bases: TGCGCCAGCAGCCAAGATCATTTAGCGGGAGAAGCCAATGAGCAGTTCTTC.

The genes are TRBV10-3 and TRBJ2-7, with D perhaps TRBD2 (7 bases). The ends were cut back, 2 bases at V and 4 bases at J, with 12 bases in the middle. The CDR3 spans 14 residues. Per the germline V gene, CDR1 is ENHRY and CDR2 is SYGVKD. The CDR3 sequence: CAISERGGWYEQYF. CDR3 sequence (DNA): TGTGCCATCAGTGAGAGGGGGGGCTGGTACGAGCAGTACTTC.

The chain carries TRBV4-1 and TRBJ1-3, with D unclear. This CDR3 is built from 13 residues. The germline gives CDR1 MGHRA, CDR2 YSYEKL. V was trimmed by 7 bases and J by 4 bases, leaving 11 bases between them. The CDR3 nucleotides are TGCGCCAGCACCTTACGAGGGGGAAACACCATATATTTT. Its translation: CASTLRGGNTIYF.

This clone was seen just once. The V gene is TRBV4-3, the J gene TRBJ1-1; the match to TRBD1 covers 8 bases. In germline, CDR1 is LGHNA, CDR2 YSLEER. The ends lost 2 bases at V and 5 bases at J; junction bases unmatched: 7. The CDR3 is made up of 15 amino acids. In DNA form, the CDR3 reads TGCGCCAGCAGCCAAAAACAGACAGGGGCAACTGAAGCTTTCTTT. Amino acids: CASSQKQTGATEAFF.

This clone was counted once. V and J are TRBV7-8 and TRBJ1-5, with a tentative D call TRBD1 (6 bases). Germline V gives CDR1 SGHVS, CDR2 FQNEAQ. V was trimmed by 0 bases and J by 4 bases, leaving 19 bases between them. There are 18 residues in the CDR3. The CDR3 nucleotides are TGTGCCAGCAGCTTAGCCGTGTGGCAGGGGAGGGCTAATCAGCCCCAGCATTTT. Translating it yields CASSLAVWQGRANQPQHF. Using reference TRBV7-8 and TRBJ1-5 for the parts outside the CDR3, the full variable domain is GAGVSQSPRYKVAKRGQDVALRCDPISGHVSLFWYQQALGQGPEFLTYFQNEAQLDKSGLPSDRFFAERPEGSVSTLKIQRTQQEDSAVYLCASSLAVWQGRANQPQHFGDGTRLSIL.